The T cell receptor (beta chain) under discussion was sequenced for a study of long-term antiretroviral therapy in people with HIV. Findings and caveats of the study: When set beside controls, HIV repertoires had CDR3 length ranges that were narrower. Collection of the blood took place between about 2004 and 2018. The ART regimens in use then may have been less effective than current ones. Post-ART, diversity grew, though it stayed under transplant donor control levels.

Per germline, CDR1 KGHSH and CDR2 LQKENI. V dropped 2 bases and J dropped 0 bases, with 13 bases sitting between them. CDR3 size: 17 residues. The libraries were made with immunoSEQ v3.0 at survey level. The assay was immunoSEQ multiplex PCR, and TCRdb's table has in-frame clones only and misses some. The repertoire holds about 21,000 clones, around 83% seen once, with 4.6% in the top ten. Details on this clone: The antigen remains unidentified.

Every sample had about 0.95-10 million cryopreserved PBMC in it before DNA extraction. Material: unsorted PBMCs, obtained 1.3 years after starting antiretroviral therapy. The chain employs TRBV18 and TRBJ2-2; no definite D call. The TCR originated in a man aged 60 to 69 with HIV. The CDR3 reads CASSPFTQVSNTGELFF. The CDR3, as DNA: TGTGCCAGCTCACCATTCACCCAGGTGTCGAACACCGGGGAGCTGTTTTTT. Filled out from reference TRBV18 and TRBJ2-2, the complete variable domain reads NAGVMQNPRHLVRRRGQEARLRCSPMKGHSHVYWYRQLPEEGLKFMVYLQKENIIDESGMPKERFSAEFPKEGPSILRIQQVVRGDSAAYFCASSPFTQVSNTGELFFGEGSRLTVL.